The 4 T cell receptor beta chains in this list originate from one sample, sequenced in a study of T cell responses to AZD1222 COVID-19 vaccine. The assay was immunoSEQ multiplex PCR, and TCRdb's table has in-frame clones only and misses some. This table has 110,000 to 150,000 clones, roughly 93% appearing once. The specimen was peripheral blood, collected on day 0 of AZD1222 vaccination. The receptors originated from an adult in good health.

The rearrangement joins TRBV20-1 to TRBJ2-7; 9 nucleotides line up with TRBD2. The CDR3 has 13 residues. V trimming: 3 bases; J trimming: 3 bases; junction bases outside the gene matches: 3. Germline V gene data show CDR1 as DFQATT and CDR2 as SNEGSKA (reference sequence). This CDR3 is CSASSGRDYEQYF. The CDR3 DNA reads TGCAGTGCTAGTAGCGGGAGAGACTACGAGCAGTACTTC.

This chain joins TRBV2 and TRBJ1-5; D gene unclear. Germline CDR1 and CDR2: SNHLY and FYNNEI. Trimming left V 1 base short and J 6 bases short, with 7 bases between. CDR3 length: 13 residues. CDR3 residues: CASSEGGSQPQHF. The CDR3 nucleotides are TGTGCCAGCAGTGAAGGGGGATCTCAGCCCCAGCATTTT.

For the CDR3, the DNA is TGCGCCAGCAGCCCCGCGGGGGGGCGGGCATTTTACGAGCAGTACTTC. Encoded protein: CASSPAGGRAFYEQYF. J is TRBJ2-7 and V is TRBV5-1; 9 bases are shared with TRBD2. The CDR3 totals 16 residues. V was pared by 4 bases and J by 4 bases, with 12 bases of the junction left unmatched. Germline assignment: CDR1 SGHRS and CDR2 YFSETQ.

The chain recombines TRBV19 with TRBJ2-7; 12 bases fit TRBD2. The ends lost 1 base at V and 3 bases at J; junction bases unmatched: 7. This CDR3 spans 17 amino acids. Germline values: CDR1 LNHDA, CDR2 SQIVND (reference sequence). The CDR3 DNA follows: TGTGCCAGTAGTATAGGACTAGCGGGAGTAGAAGGCTACGAGCAGTACTTC. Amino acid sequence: CASSIGLAGVEGYEQYF.